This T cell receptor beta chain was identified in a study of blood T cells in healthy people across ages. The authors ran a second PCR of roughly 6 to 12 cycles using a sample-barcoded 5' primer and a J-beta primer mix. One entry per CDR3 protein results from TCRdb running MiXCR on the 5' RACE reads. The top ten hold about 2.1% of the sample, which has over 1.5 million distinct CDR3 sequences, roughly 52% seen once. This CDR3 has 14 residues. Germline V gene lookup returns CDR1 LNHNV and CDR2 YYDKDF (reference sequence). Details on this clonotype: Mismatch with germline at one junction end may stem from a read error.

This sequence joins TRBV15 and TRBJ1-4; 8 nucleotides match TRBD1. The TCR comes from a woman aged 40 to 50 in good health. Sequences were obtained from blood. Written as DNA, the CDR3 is TGTGCCACCAGACTCAGTGGGACAGGTGAAAAAATGTTTTTT. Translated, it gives CATRLSGTGEKMFF. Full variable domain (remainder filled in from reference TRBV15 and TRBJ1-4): DAMVIQNPRYQVTQFGKPVTLSCSQTLNHNVMYWYQQKSSQAPKLLFHYYDKDFNNEADTPDNFQSRRPNTSFCFLDIRSPGLGDTAMYLCATRLSGTGEKMFFGSGTQLSVL.